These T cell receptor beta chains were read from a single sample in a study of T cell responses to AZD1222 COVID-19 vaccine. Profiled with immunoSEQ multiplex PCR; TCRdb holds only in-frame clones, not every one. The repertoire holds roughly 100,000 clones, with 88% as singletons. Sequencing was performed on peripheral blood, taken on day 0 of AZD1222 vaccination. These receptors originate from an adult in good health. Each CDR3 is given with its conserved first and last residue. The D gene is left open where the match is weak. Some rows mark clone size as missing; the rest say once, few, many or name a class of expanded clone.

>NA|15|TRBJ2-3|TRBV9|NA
CASSPQGGGTDTQYF
TGTGCCAGCAGCCCCCAAGGAGGGGGCACAGATACGCAGTATTTT
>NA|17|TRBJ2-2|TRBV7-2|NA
CASSYTLDRVNTGELFF
TGTGCCAGCAGCTATACACTAGATCGCGTCAACACCGGGGAGCTGTTTTTT
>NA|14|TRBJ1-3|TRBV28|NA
CASSSGGSGNTIYF
TGTGCCAGCAGTTCAGGAGGATCTGGAAACACCATATATTTT
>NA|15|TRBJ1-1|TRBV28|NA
CASSLTGLRNTEAFF
TGTGCCAGCAGTTTAACTGGGTTGAGGAACACTGAAGCTTTCTTT
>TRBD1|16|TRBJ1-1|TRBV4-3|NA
CASSQNPGQVNTEAFF
TGCGCCAGCAGCCAGAATCCGGGACAGGTGAACACTGAAGCTTTCTTT
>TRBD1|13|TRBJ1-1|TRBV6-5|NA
CASIKDGTAEAFF
TGTGCCAGCATTAAAGACGGGACAGCTGAAGCTTTCTTT
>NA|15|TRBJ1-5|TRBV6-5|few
CASSPDSNSNQPQHF
TGTGCCAGCAGCCCGGACAGTAATAGCAATCAGCCCCAGCATTTT
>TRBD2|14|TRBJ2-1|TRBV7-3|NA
CASSFSGVNNEQFF
TGTGCCAGCAGCTTTAGCGGGGTGAACAATGAGCAGTTCTTC
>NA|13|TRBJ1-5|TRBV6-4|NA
CASSRRKNQPQHF
TGTGCCAGCAGTAGACGGAAAAATCAGCCCCAGCATTTT
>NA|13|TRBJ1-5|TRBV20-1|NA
CSASWDLNQPQHF
TGCAGTGCTAGTTGGGATCTCAATCAGCCCCAGCATTTT
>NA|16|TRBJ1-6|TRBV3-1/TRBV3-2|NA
CASSPGQSSYNSPLHF
TGTGCCAGCAGCCCCGGCCAGAGCTCCTATAATTCACCCCTCCACTTT
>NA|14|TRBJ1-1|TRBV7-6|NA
CASSLGSWVNEAFF
TGTGCCAGCAGCTTGGGTTCCTGGGTCAATGAAGCTTTCTTT
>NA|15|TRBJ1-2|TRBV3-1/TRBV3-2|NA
CASSHYLDSLYGYTF
TGTGCCAGCAGCCACTATTTGGACAGCCTATATGGCTACACCTTC
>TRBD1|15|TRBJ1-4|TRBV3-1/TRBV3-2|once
CASSPGQATNEKLFF
TGTGCCAGCAGCCCTGGACAGGCAACTAATGAAAAACTGTTTTTT
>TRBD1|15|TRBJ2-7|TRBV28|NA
CAILNGGTGEDEQYF
TGTGCCATCTTAAACGGGGGGACAGGGGAGGACGAGCAGTACTTC
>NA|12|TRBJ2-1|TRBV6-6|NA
CASNLGGGEQFF
TGTGCCAGCAATCTAGGGGGGGGTGAGCAGTTCTTC
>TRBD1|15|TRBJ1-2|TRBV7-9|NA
CASSLDLRDRVTYTF
TGTGCCAGCAGCTTAGACCTCCGGGACAGGGTGACCTACACCTTC
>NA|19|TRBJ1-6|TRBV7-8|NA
CASSLGGGGISSYNSPLHF
TGTGCCAGCAGCTTAGGCGGGGGGGGCATTAGCTCCTATAATTCACCCCTCCACTTT
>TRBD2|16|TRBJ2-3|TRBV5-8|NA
CASSLWGGTSTDTQYF
TGTGCCAGCAGCTTGTGGGGGGGAACTAGCACAGATACGCAGTATTTT
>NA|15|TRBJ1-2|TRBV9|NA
CASSDQAGSNYGYTF
TGTGCCAGCAGCGACCAAGCGGGGTCTAACTATGGCTACACCTTC
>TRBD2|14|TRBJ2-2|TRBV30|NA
CAWRLAGGAGELFF
TGTGCCTGGAGACTAGCGGGAGGAGCCGGGGAGCTGTTTTTT
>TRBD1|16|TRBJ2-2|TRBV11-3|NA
CASSQKGTANTGELFF
TGTGCCAGCAGCCAAAAAGGGACAGCGAACACCGGGGAGCTGTTTTTT
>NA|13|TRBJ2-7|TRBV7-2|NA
CASSFNPGREQYF
TGTGCCAGCAGCTTTAATCCAGGGAGAGAGCAGTACTTC
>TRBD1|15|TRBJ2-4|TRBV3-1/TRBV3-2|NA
CASSHFRGLQNIQYF
TGTGCCAGCAGCCATTTCAGGGGGCTACAAAACATTCAGTACTTC
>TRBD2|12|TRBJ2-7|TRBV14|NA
CASSQGTGRLYF
TGTGCCAGCAGCCAAGGAACCGGGAGGCTGTACTTC
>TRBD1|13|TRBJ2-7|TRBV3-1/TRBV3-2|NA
CASSQTATGFKYF
TGTGCCAGCAGCCAGACCGCGACAGGGTTCAAGTACTTC
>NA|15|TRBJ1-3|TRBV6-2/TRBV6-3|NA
CASSPQDAAGNTIYF
TGTGCCAGCAGTCCACAGGATGCCGCTGGAAACACCATATATTTT
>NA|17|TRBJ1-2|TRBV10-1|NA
CASSLDGSPDYPYGYTF
TGCGCCAGCAGTTTGGACGGAAGTCCCGACTATCCCTATGGCTACACCTTC
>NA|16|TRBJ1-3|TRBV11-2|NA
CASSLRQGVGTNTIYF
TGTGCCAGCAGCCTTAGGCAGGGAGTAGGGACGAACACCATATATTTT
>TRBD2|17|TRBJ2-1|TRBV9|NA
CASSVGASGAPYNEQFF
TGTGCCAGCAGCGTAGGGGCTAGCGGGGCTCCCTACAATGAGCAGTTCTTC
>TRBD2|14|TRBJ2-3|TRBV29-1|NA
CSAVSSGGADTQYF
TGCAGCGCTGTGAGTAGCGGGGGGGCAGATACGCAGTATTTT
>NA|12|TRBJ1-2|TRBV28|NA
CASSLDNYGYTF
TGTGCCAGCAGTTTGGATAACTATGGCTACACCTTC
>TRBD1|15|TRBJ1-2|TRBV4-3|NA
CASSQEGQGYYGYTF
TGCGCCAGCAGCCAAGAGGGACAGGGATACTATGGCTACACCTTC
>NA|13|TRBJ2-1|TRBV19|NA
CASSIDYYNEQFF
TGTGCCAGTAGTATAGACTATTACAATGAGCAGTTCTTC
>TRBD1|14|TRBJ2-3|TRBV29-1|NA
CSVGQGDSTDTQYF
TGCAGCGTCGGACAGGGTGATTCCACAGATACGCAGTATTTT
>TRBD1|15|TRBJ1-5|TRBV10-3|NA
CAISDSGGGNQPQHF
TGTGCCATCAGTGATTCAGGGGGAGGGAATCAGCCCCAGCATTTT
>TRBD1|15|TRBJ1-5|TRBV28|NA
CASSFSGGSNQPQHF
TGTGCCAGCAGTTTTTCAGGGGGCAGCAATCAGCCCCAGCATTTT
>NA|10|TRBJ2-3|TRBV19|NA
CASGTDTQYF
TGTGCCAGTGGAACAGATACGCAGTATTTT
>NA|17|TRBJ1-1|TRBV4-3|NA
CASSLPPVVGQDTEAFF
TGCGCCAGCAGTCTCCCCCCTGTAGTGGGGCAGGACACTGAAGCTTTCTTT
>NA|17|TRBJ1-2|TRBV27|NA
CASSPFQVPSEGGGYTF
TGTGCCAGCAGTCCTTTTCAGGTCCCAAGTGAGGGGGGTGGCTACACCTTC
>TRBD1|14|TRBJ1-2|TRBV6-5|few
CASKIQGQGFGYTF
TGTGCCAGCAAAATTCAGGGACAGGGGTTTGGCTACACCTTC
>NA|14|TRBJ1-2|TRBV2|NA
CASSVGQINYGYTF
TGTGCCAGCAGTGTAGGACAAATTAACTATGGCTACACCTTC
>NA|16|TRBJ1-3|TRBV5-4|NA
CASSSRRLSSGNTIYF
TGTGCCAGCAGCTCCCGACGGTTGAGCTCTGGAAACACCATATATTTT
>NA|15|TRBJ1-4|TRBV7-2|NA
CASSHNEGVGEKLFF
TGTGCCAGCAGCCACAACGAGGGGGTTGGGGAAAAACTGTTTTTT
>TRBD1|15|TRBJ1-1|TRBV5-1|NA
CASSGVTGENTEAFF
TGCGCCAGCAGCGGAGTGACAGGGGAAAACACTGAAGCTTTCTTT
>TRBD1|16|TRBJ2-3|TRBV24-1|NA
CATSDRDRGGADTQYF
TGTGCCACCAGTGACCGGGACAGGGGTGGTGCAGATACGCAGTATTTT
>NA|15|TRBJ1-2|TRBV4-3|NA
CASSQGWEANYGYTF
TGCGCCAGCAGCCAAGGGTGGGAGGCTAACTATGGCTACACCTTC
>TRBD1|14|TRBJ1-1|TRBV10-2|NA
CASSESRQGAEAFF
TGCGCCAGCAGTGAGTCCCGACAGGGGGCTGAAGCTTTCTTT